The 9 T cell receptor beta chains below come from one sample, sequenced in a study of OX40 agonist ivuxolimab in advanced cancers. Assay: immunoSEQ multiplex PCR; the TCRdb copy retains only in-frame clones and omits some. The data hold some 80,000 clones, with 85% to 95% observed a single time. The input for sequencing was CD4+ or CD8+ T cells sorted from blood, taken in a trial of the OX40 agonist ivuxolimab. The receptors were gathered from an adult with an advanced solid tumor such as melanoma, head and neck, liver or kidney cancer.

The chain combines TRBV6-5 with TRBJ1-5; D is possibly TRBD1 (6 bases). This CDR3 contains 13 residues. Trimming left V 9 bases short and J 4 bases short, with 13 bases between. From germline, CDR1 is MNHEY and CDR2 SVGAGI. The chain's CDR3 is CASPPGANQPQHF. In DNA form, the CDR3 reads TGTGCCAGTCCTCCAGGGGCGAATCAGCCCCAGCATTTT.

The chain is built from TRBV19 and TRBJ2-3; D may be TRBD1 (6 bases). The V end was cut by 3 bases, the J end by 5 bases, with 9 bases between. The CDR3 is 13 residues long. CDR1 and CDR2 (germline): LNHDA, SQIVND (reference sequence). In DNA form, the CDR3 reads TGTGCCAGTAGTATGGCAGGGGAAGATACGCAGTATTTT. Translated: CASSMAGEDTQYF. Using reference TRBV19 and TRBJ2-3 for the parts outside the CDR3, the full variable domain is DGGITQSPKYLFRKEGQNVTLSCEQNLNHDAMYWYRQDPGQGLRLIYYSQIVNDFQKGDIAEGYSVSREKKESFPLTVTSAQKNPTAFYLCASSMAGEDTQYFGPGTRLTVL.

The V call is TRBV27, the J call TRBJ2-1; D might be TRBD2 (5 bases). Trimming pared 2 bases from V and 5 bases from J, leaving 10 bases between. The CDR3 spans 14 residues. CDR1 is MNHEY and CDR2 is SMNVEV in the germline V gene (reference sequence). CDR3 loop: CASSLGFGNNEQFF. For the CDR3, the DNA is TGTGCCAGCAGTTTAGGGTTCGGGAACAATGAGCAGTTCTTC.

The J gene is TRBJ2-5, the V gene TRBV7-9, with 7 positions matching TRBD1. This CDR3 is 15 amino acids long. Germline V gene sequence: CDR1 SEHNR, CDR2 FQNEAQ (reference sequence). J gave up 5 bases and V 7 bases, and 13 bases lay outside the gene matches. CDR3 coding DNA: TGTGCCAGCACCACTCCCGAAGGGACAGCGGAGACCCAGTACTTC. This translates into CASTTPEGTAETQYF.

The V and J genes are TRBV4-1 and TRBJ1-4; no reliable D call. There are 15 residues in the CDR3. The V end was cut by 0 bases, the J end by 9 bases, with 14 bases between. CDR1 and CDR2 (germline): MGHRA, YSYEKL. The CDR3 DNA sequence: TGCGCCAGCAGCCAAGAAGTGTTGGGGATGAAAAAACTGTTTTTT. Its protein is CASSQEVLGMKKLFF.

The chain uses TRBV7-9 and TRBJ1-2; D is unresolved. CDR1 and CDR2 (germline): SEHNR, FQNEAQ (reference sequence). This CDR3 is 14 amino acids long. Deletions cut 5 bases from V and 4 bases from J, with 14 bases between. This chain's CDR3 is CASSKTPAAYGYTF. CDR3 sequence (DNA): TGTGCCAGCAGCAAGACTCCCGCAGCCTATGGCTACACCTTC.

For this clone: Other nucleotide sequences from this sample produce the same CDR3. This chain connects TRBV19 to TRBJ2-7; 10 positions agree with TRBD2. Trimming at V came to 2 bases and at J to 2 bases, leaving 3 bases not matched to a gene. Germline V gene data show CDR1 as LNHDA and CDR2 as SQIVND (reference sequence). The CDR3 runs to 15 residues. CDR3 region: CASSISGREPYEQYF. The CDR3 DNA reads as TGTGCCAGTAGTATAAGCGGGAGGGAACCCTACGAGCAGTACTTC.

V usage is TRBV7-6 and J usage is TRBJ1-4; TRBD1 is a possible D gene (6 bases). Germline V gene data show CDR1 as SGHVS and CDR2 as FNYEAQ. V was trimmed by 3 bases and J by 4 bases, leaving 9 bases between them. The CDR3 runs to 14 residues. The CDR3 is CASSFGGFNEKLFF. In DNA form, the CDR3 reads TGTGCCAGCAGCTTCGGGGGCTTTAATGAAAAACTGTTTTTT.

The rearrangement uses TRBV7-9 and TRBJ2-2; D is unclear. The V and J ends lost 5 bases and 5 bases respectively, with 15 bases between them. Germline assignment: CDR1 SEHNR and CDR2 FQNEAQ (reference sequence). This CDR3 region has 15 residues. The CDR3 nucleotides read TGTGCCAGCAGCCGCACACTGCAGAGAACCGGGGAGCTGTTTTTT. Protein: CASSRTLQRTGELFF.